This TCR beta chain was observed in a study of cytomegalovirus exposure and HLA in healthy donors. Study-level results: 16,951 TCR beta sequences were associated with HLA alleles at 0.05 false discovery rate in a later analysis.

This clone occurred once. Its specificity is unknown. Amplification used 60 Vbeta primers and 13 Jbeta primers. This table comes from immunoSEQ multiplex PCR, and its TCRdb copy is limited to in-frame clones, with some not included. Seen here are roughly 140,000 clones, roughly four fifths observed once, and the top ten hold 9% to 10%. The CDR3 extends over 15 amino acids. The V end lost 4 bases, the J end lost 3 bases, and 16 bases lay between the germline ends. Per the germline V gene, CDR1 is SGDLS and CDR2 is YYNGEE. This rearrangement joins TRBV9 to TRBJ1-1, with D tentatively TRBD1 (5 bases). The TCR was taken from a woman in her fifties or sixties in good health and CMV-seropositive. Sequencing used PBMCs. The CDR3 reads CASSPDGGAYTEAFF. The CDR3, as DNA: TGTGCCAGCAGCCCTGATGGAGGGGCCTACACTGAAGCTTTCTTT. Full variable domain (remainder filled in from reference TRBV9 and TRBJ1-1): DSGVTQTPKHLITATGQRVTLRCSPRSGDLSVYWYQQSLDQGLQFLIQYYNGEERAKGNILERFSAQQFPDLHSELNLSSLELGDSALYFCASSPDGGAYTEAFFGQGTRLTVV.